Below, 14 T cell receptor beta chains from the same sample are listed, as sequenced in a study of blood T cell repertoires in COVID-19. Here immunoSEQ multiplex PCR was the method, and the copy in TCRdb shows in-frame clones only, minus some. Here the sample spans around 95,000 clones, 90% to 95% being singletons. The sequencing input was peripheral blood. These receptor sequences come from a man aged 50 to 60 with active COVID-19.

This clone was found a few times. The CDR3: CAWSASLVTGELFF. In nucleotides, the CDR3 is TGTGCCTGGAGTGCCTCCCTAGTCACCGGGGAGCTGTTTTTT. V and J are TRBV30 and TRBJ2-2; D unresolved. Germline CDR1 is GTSNPN and CDR2 is SVGIG (reference sequence). V lost 1 base to trimming and J lost 4 bases, with 10 bases between them. The length of the CDR3 is 14 residues.

V is TRBV7-2 and J is TRBJ2-1; the D gene is possibly TRBD2 (6 bases). The CDR3 loop spans 15 amino acids. Germline values: CDR1 SGHTA, CDR2 FQGNSA. The V and J ends lost 5 bases and 6 bases respectively, with 17 bases between them. This chain's CDR3 is CASSQVPGVFNEQFF. CDR3 bases: TGTGCCAGCAGCCAGGTGCCGGGAGTTTTCAATGAGCAGTTCTTC.

This chain links TRBV29-1 with TRBJ1-1; D not resolved. This CDR3 spans 13 amino acids. Trimming took off 2 bases at V and 1 base at J, with 8 bases between the two ends. CDR1 and CDR2 (germline): SQVTM, ANQGSEA. This chain's CDR3 is CSVELQQNTEAFF. The CDR3 nucleotides read TGCAGCGTTGAACTACAGCAGAACACTGAAGCTTTCTTT.

This rearrangement joins TRBV5-1 to TRBJ2-5; D unresolved. Germline assignment: CDR1 SGHRS and CDR2 YFSETQ. The germline V and J ends were trimmed by 0 bases and 5 bases, with 14 bases remaining between them. The CDR3 runs to 15 residues. In DNA form, the CDR3 reads TGCGCCAGCAGCTTGGGGGCCTCGGATGGGGAGACCCAGTACTTC. Amino acid sequence: CASSLGASDGETQYF.

V and J are TRBV5-1 and TRBJ2-7; 8 bases align to TRBD2. Trimming took 2 bases from V and 0 from J; bases not matched to a gene: 16. The germline gives CDR1 SGHRS, CDR2 YFSETQ. The CDR3 sequence is 19 residues long. CDR3 DNA: TGCGCCAGCAGCTTAAGTCCCCGCGACTCCGGGAGGGACTCCTACGAGCAGTACTTC. It yields the protein CASSLSPRDSGRDSYEQYF. The full variable domain, its missing parts supplied by reference TRBV5-1 and TRBJ2-7, is KAGVTQTPRYLIKTRGQQVTLSCSPISGHRSVSWYQQTPGQGLQFLFEYFSETQRNKGNFPGRFSGRQFSNSRSEMNVSTLELGDSALYLCASSLSPRDSGRDSYEQYFGPGTRLTVT.

The chain couples TRBV7-2 to TRBJ1-2; D is perhaps TRBD1 (6 bases). V lost 5 bases, J lost 3 bases, and 13 bases lay in between. This CDR3 is 14 amino acids long. Germline values: CDR1 SGHTA, CDR2 FQGNSA. CDR3 region: CASSPSQGHYGYTF. DNA for the CDR3: TGTGCCAGCAGCCCTTCACAGGGCCACTATGGCTACACCTTC.

The chain uses TRBV14 and TRBJ2-5; the match to TRBD1 covers 7 bases. The germline CDR1 and CDR2 sequences are SGHDN and FVKESK. With V trimmed by 0 bases and J by 0 bases, 7 bases remained unmatched. CDR3 length equals 17 residues. The CDR3 nucleotides read TGTGCCAGCAGCCAAGATCAAGGGGGCAGGTACCAAGAGACCCAGTACTTC. It codes for CASSQDQGGRYQETQYF.

J is TRBJ1-1 and V is TRBV5-1, with D possibly being TRBD1 (5 bases). Germline V gene data show CDR1 as SGHRS and CDR2 as YFSETQ. The V and J ends lost 1 base and 1 base respectively, with 14 bases between them. The CDR3 runs 16 residues. Written as DNA, the CDR3 is TGCGCCAGCAGCTTGAGTCGGGGGAGTCGGAACACTGAAGCTTTCTTT. Amino acid sequence: CASSLSRGSRNTEAFF.

CDR3 in amino acids: CAWNSGTGGSPLHF. The CDR3 DNA reads as TGTGCCTGGAACTCCGGGACAGGGGGTTCACCCCTCCACTTT. The chain has TRBV30 and TRBJ1-6; 11 bases match TRBD1. The V gene end was trimmed by 4 bases and the J gene end by 9 bases; junction bases not matched to a gene: 5. Germline V gives CDR1 GTSNPN, CDR2 SVGIG (reference sequence). This CDR3 has 14 amino acids.

The gene calls are TRBV6-6 and TRBJ2-2; 9 nucleotides match TRBD1. The junction had 9 bases not matched to a gene; V was cut back by 6 bases and J by 7 bases. The germline V gene has CDR1 MNHNY and CDR2 SVGAGI (reference sequence). The CDR3 runs to 15 residues. In nucleotides, the CDR3 is TGTGCCAGCAGACCGGGACAGGGATCGGACGGGGAGCTGTTTTTT. Translated: CASRPGQGSDGELFF.

This clone appeared a single time. V is TRBV2 and J is TRBJ1-3; perhaps TRBD1 as D (5 bases). The germline V and J ends were trimmed by 0 bases and 3 bases, with 12 bases remaining between them. The CDR3 has 16 amino acids. CDR1 is SNHLY and CDR2 is FYNNEI in the germline V gene. The CDR3 region has the DNA TGTGCCAGCAGTGAAGCAGGCAGGGCTGGTGGAAACACCATATATTTT. Its protein is CASSEAGRAGGNTIYF.

The V call is TRBV3-1 (or the pseudogene TRBV3-2), the J call TRBJ2-2; TRBD2 agrees at 9 bases. The CDR3 spans 17 residues. Per the germline V gene, CDR1 is LGHDT and CDR2 is YNNKEL (reference sequence). The V gene end was trimmed by 1 base and the J gene end by 5 bases; junction bases not matched to a gene: 8. The CDR3 spells CASSQAQAGGTTGELFF. The CDR3 DNA reads TGTGCCAGCAGCCAAGCTCAAGCGGGAGGTACGACCGGGGAGCTGTTTTTT.

The V and J genes are TRBV29-1 and TRBJ1-1, with D tentatively TRBD1 (5 bases). The germline V gene encodes CDR1 SQVTM and CDR2 ANQGSEA. Trimming cost V 7 bases and J 0 bases, with 9 bases left between them. This CDR3 has 12 amino acids. Here the CDR3 reads CSGQYMNTEAFF. The CDR3 DNA reads TGCAGCGGACAGTACATGAACACTGAAGCTTTCTTT.

The chain combines TRBV11-2 with TRBJ2-5; D is perhaps TRBD2 (6 bases). Germline-derived CDR1 and CDR2 are SGHAT and FQNNGV. The V and J ends lost 5 bases and 2 bases respectively, with 12 bases between them. The CDR3 totals 14 residues. CDR3 residues: CASSRGLLQETQYF. DNA of the CDR3: TGTGCCAGCAGCAGGGGACTCCTTCAAGAGACCCAGTACTTC.